This entry lists 26 T cell receptor beta chains sequenced from one sample in a study of regulatory T cells in long-lasting Graves disease (dated by TCRdb to the early 2020s). The sample's time point label, in plain terms: newly diagnosed GD, antithyroid drugs for less than 3 months. RNA was extracted from PBMCs in TRIzol for both TCR sequencing and RNA sequencing. The library was generated by multiplex PCR. Sequencing was performed on an Illumina HiSeq 4000. To build TCR beta libraries, CDR3 regions were amplified by Arm-PCR using iRepertoire HTBI primers. The raw public data were reprocessed by TCRdb itself: fastp quality trimming at Q25, MiXCR clonotype calling, in-frame beta chains only. Entries are consolidated by CDR3 protein sequence, retaining the most common genes and DNA. Counted in this sample were 390,000 or so distinct CDR3 sequences; over 9.5% of them appeared once. In total, the top ten clones hold 18% of the sample.

These same records also appear under a second study, on T cells in Graves' hyperthyroidism and ophthalmopathy.

The source material was peripheral blood mononuclear cells (PBMCs), sampled at new diagnosis, from a patient treated with antithyroid drugs. The receptors originated from a woman in her late teens or twenties with Graves disease. Donor details come from another sample of the same person, matched by shared clones.

The sample holds many counts of this clonotype. This chain uses TRBV6-1 with TRBJ1-1; possibly TRBD1 for D (5 bases). This CDR3 is 17 amino acids long. CDR1 and CDR2 (germline): MNHNS, SASEGT. V lost 1 base to trimming and J lost 0 bases, with 15 bases between them. The CDR3 protein is CASSEDAGAVMNTEAFF. CDR3 nucleotides: TGTGCCAGCAGTGAAGACGCTGGGGCAGTGATGAACACTGAAGCTTTCTTT.

In the case of this clonotype: This may be a read error, as it is one base from a much larger clone. The chain combines TRBV6-1 with TRBJ1-2, with D perhaps matching TRBD1 (5 bases). The CDR3 sequence is 14 residues long. Trimming left V 5 bases short and J 5 bases short, with 15 bases between. Looked up from germline, CDR1 is MNHNS and CDR2 is SASEGT. The CDR3 DNA sequence: TGTGCCAGCAGTCCTGGGACGGGGAAATATGGCTACACCTTC. It is translated as CASSPGTGKYGYTF.

The chain employs TRBV6-5 and TRBJ1-1; the D gene is possibly TRBD1 (6 bases). CDR3 length: 17 amino acids. Trimming took off 4 bases at V and 0 bases at J, with 18 bases between the two ends. Germline CDR1 is MNHEY and CDR2 is SVGAGI. CDR3 protein: CASSSIGTNSMNTEAFF. In nucleotides, the CDR3 is TGTGCCAGCAGTTCCATAGGGACAAACTCTATGAACACTGAAGCTTTCTTT.

This clonotype was recorded only once. The chain is built from TRBV7-9 and TRBJ2-2, with unresolved D. The CDR3 is 14 residues long. V dropped 5 bases and J dropped 6 bases, with 13 bases sitting between them. From germline, CDR1 is SEHNR and CDR2 FQNEAQ (reference sequence). This CDR3 reads CASSNGPGAGELFF. CDR3 sequence (DNA): TGTGCCAGCAGCAACGGGCCGGGCGCCGGGGAGCTGTTTTTT.

This clonotype was detected only a few times. This rearrangement joins TRBV7-9 to TRBJ2-3; the match to TRBD2 covers 9 bases. The CDR3 sequence is 18 residues long. Germline-derived CDR1 and CDR2 are SEHNR and FQNEAQ (reference sequence). The trim removed 5 bases at V and 2 bases at J, leaving 14 bases unmatched. The CDR3 DNA reads TGTGCCAGCAGCCCGGTTAGGGGGCCTAGCGGGAACACAGATACGCAGTATTTT. Its translation is CASSPVRGPSGNTDTQYF. Complete variable domain (other parts from reference TRBV7-9 and TRBJ2-3): DTGVSQNPRHKITKRGQNVTFRCDPISEHNRLYWYRQTLGQGPEFLTYFQNEAQLEKSRLLSDRFSAERPKGSFSTLEIQRTEQGDSAMYLCASSPVRGPSGNTDTQYFGPGTRLTVL.

This clonotype was observed a handful of times. DNA for the CDR3: TGTGCCAGCAGTTTCGGGGGGCGGGATCAGCCCCAGCATTTT. Translating it yields CASSFGGRDQPQHF. This chain uses TRBV27 with TRBJ1-5, with D possibly matching TRBD1 (6 bases). The CDR3 length is 14 residues. Trimming took off 3 bases at V and 5 bases at J, with 11 bases between the two ends. Germline V lookup: CDR1 MNHEY, CDR2 SMNVEV (reference sequence).

As concerns this clonotype: The junction does not match germline at one end; this may be a read error. The V call is TRBV24-1, the J call TRBJ1-2; D gene uncertain. This CDR3 has 17 amino acids. CDR1 and CDR2 (germline): KGHDR, SFDVKD. CDR3 sequence reads: CAASDPDAPEPNYGYTF. CDR3 bases: TGTGCCGCCAGTGATCCGGACGCTCCAGAGCCTAACTATGGCTACACCTTC.

With respect to this clonotype: It may be a read error: a sequence one base away is much more abundant. The genes are TRBV27 and TRBJ2-3; D remains unclear. Gene TRBJ2-1 matches the end of the DNA better, so the J call may be wrong. The CDR3 spans 13 residues. Per the germline V gene, CDR1 is MNHEY and CDR2 is SMNVEV (reference sequence). CDR3 loop: CASSLLEYTKQFF. The CDR3 coding sequence is TGTGCCAGCAGTTTACTCGAGTATACGAAGCAGTTCTTC.

This clonotype showed up many times. CDR3 in amino acids: CAISASSSYEQYF. The CDR3 coding sequence is TGTGCCATCAGTGCCTCAAGCTCCTACGAGCAGTACTTC. V and J are TRBV10-3 and TRBJ2-7; D is ambiguous. Germline values: CDR1 ENHRY, CDR2 SYGVKD. The CDR3 runs 13 residues. Trimming left V 4 bases short and J 0 bases short, with 7 bases between.

This clonotype occurred many times. The rearrangement links TRBV27 to TRBJ2-7, with D uncertain. Germline-derived CDR1 and CDR2 are MNHEY and SMNVEV (reference sequence). Between the trimmed V and J ends, which lost 10 bases and 0 bases, there was a span of 13 bases. CDR3 length: 13 residues. The chain's CDR3 is CATSERVSYEQYF. CDR3 nucleotides: TGTGCCACCTCGGAAAGGGTCTCCTACGAGCAGTACTTC.

This clonotype occurred many times. The rearrangement uses TRBV28 and TRBJ2-7; 9 bases are shared with TRBD2. Trimming at V came to 6 bases and at J to 2 bases, leaving 5 bases not matched to a gene. The CDR3 sequence is 14 residues long. Germline V gene data show CDR1 as MDHEN and CDR2 as SYDVKM. The CDR3 nucleotides read TGTGCCAGCAGCCCGACTAGCGGACCCTACGAGCAGTACTTC. Amino acid sequence: CASSPTSGPYEQYF.

This chain links TRBV27 with TRBJ1-5; 8 bases are a match to TRBD1. The CDR3 has 14 residues. Germline V gene data show CDR1 as MNHEY and CDR2 as SMNVEV (reference sequence). The junction had 7 bases not matched to a gene; V was cut back by 6 bases and J by 6 bases. The CDR3 nucleotides are TGTGCCAGCAGCGACAGGGGTTTTGGTCAGCCCCAGCATTTT. Translated: CASSDRGFGQPQHF.

This clonotype has only a few counts. The genes are TRBV29-1 and TRBJ2-1; D may match TRBD1 or TRBD2 (5 bases each). V dropped 6 bases and J dropped 0 bases, with 18 bases sitting between them. The CDR3 runs to 16 residues. The germline CDR1 and CDR2 sequences are SQVTM and ANQGSEA. CDR3 DNA sequence: TGCAGCGTACCCACCCTGGGGGTGAGCTCCTACAATGAGCAGTTCTTC. It specifies CSVPTLGVSSYNEQFF.

Only a few counts were recorded for this clonotype. The V and J genes are TRBV6-2 or TRBV6-3 and TRBJ2-1; D unclear. With 4 bases removed from V and 3 bases from J, the gap between germline ends came to 7 bases. Germline CDR1 is MNHEY and CDR2 is SVGEGT. CDR3 length equals 13 residues. The CDR3: CASSSYYYNEQFF. Here the CDR3 DNA reads TGTGCCAGCAGTTCCTACTACTACAATGAGCAGTTCTTC.

This clonotype was picked up many times. This chain uses TRBV20-1 with TRBJ1-2; D call uncertain. The CDR3 spans 12 residues. Germline loops: CDR1 DFQATT, CDR2 SNEGSKA (reference sequence). V lost 1 base to trimming and J lost 2 bases, with 5 bases between them. For the CDR3, the DNA is TGCAGTGCTAGAGGGAGCAACTATGGCTACACCTTC. The encoded protein is CSARGSNYGYTF.

As regards this clonotype: One junction end disagrees with the germline gene, perhaps due to a read error. The gene calls are TRBV14 and TRBJ2-1; the match to TRBD2 covers 9 bases. Germline lookup yields CDR1 SGHDN and CDR2 FVKESK. The CDR3 spans 14 residues. CDR3 DNA: TGTGCCAGCAGGCTAGCGGGGCACTACAATGAGCGGTTCTTC. Residues: CASRLAGHYNERFF. Variable domain in full (rest from reference TRBV14 and TRBJ2-1): EAGVTQFPSHSVIEKGQTVTLRCDPISGHDNLYWYRRVMGKEIKFLLHFVKESKQDESGMPNNRFLAERTGGTYSTLKVQPAELEDSGVYFCASRLAGHYNERFFGPGTRLTVL.

The chain is built from TRBV10-1 and TRBJ1-1, with a possible D match to TRBD1 (5 bases). With 0 bases removed from V and 2 bases from J, the gap between germline ends came to 13 bases. The germline V gene encodes CDR1 WNHNN and CDR2 SYGVQD (reference sequence). The CDR3 totals 16 residues. The CDR3 nucleotides read TGCGCCAGCAGTGAGTCGGTAATGGGGCAAAACACTGAAGCTTTCTTT. It yields the protein CASSESVMGQNTEAFF.

This clonotype has at least ten counts. The V and J genes are TRBV27 and TRBJ2-1; 7 bases match TRBD2. Germline-derived CDR1 and CDR2 are MNHEY and SMNVEV (reference sequence). The CDR3 contains 14 residues. V lost 8 bases, J lost 2 bases, and 6 bases stayed unmatched. As DNA, the CDR3 is TGTGCCAGCGGGGCGGGAGTGACCTACAATGAGCAGTTCTTC. This sequence encodes CASGAGVTYNEQFF.

This clonotype was counted between two and nine times. This may stem from a read error, because a much larger clone lies one nucleotide away. The rearrangement uses TRBV7-2 and TRBJ2-1, with D possibly TRBD2 on 6 matching bases. The CDR3 has 17 amino acids. From germline, CDR1 is SGHTA and CDR2 FQGNSA. CDR3 region: CASSPRRGTSTQETRYF. CDR3 DNA sequence: TGTGCCAGCAGCCCGAGGCGGGGAACTTCGACGCAAGAGACCCGGTACTTC. Complete variable domain (other parts from reference TRBV7-2 and TRBJ2-1): GAGVSQSPSNKVTEKGKDVELRCDPISGHTALYWYRQSLGQGLEFLIYFQGNSAPDKSGLPSDRFSAERTGGSVSTLTIQRTQQEDSAVYLCASSPRRGTSTQETRYFGPGTRLTVL.

This clonotype was seen repeatedly, ten times or more. This chain uses TRBV19 with TRBJ1-5; 7 nucleotides align to TRBD1. V lost 2 bases to trimming and J lost 5 bases; unmatched junction nucleotides: 6. This CDR3 is 15 amino acids long. Germline V gene lookup returns CDR1 LNHDA and CDR2 SQIVND (reference sequence). CDR3 coding DNA: TGTGCCAGTAGTATACTCCGACAGGGCCATCAGCCCCAGCATTTT. Its translation: CASSILRQGHQPQHF. Drawing the rest from reference TRBV19 and TRBJ1-5, the complete variable domain is DGGITQSPKYLFRKEGQNVTLSCEQNLNHDAMYWYRQDPGQGLRLIYYSQIVNDFQKGDIAEGYSVSREKKESFPLTVTSAQKNPTAFYLCASSILRQGHQPQHFGDGTRLSIL.

This clonotype was counted at least ten times. The chain employs TRBV28 and TRBJ2-2; no clear D gene. Trimming shortened V by 2 bases and J by 3 bases, and 16 bases separated the two germline ends. This CDR3 region has 17 residues. CDR1 and CDR2 from the germline V gene are MDHEN and SYDVKM. CDR3 region: CASSLGRAKEYTGELFF. In nucleotides, the CDR3 is TGTGCCAGCAGTTTAGGAAGGGCCAAGGAGTACACCGGGGAGCTGTTTTTT.

In this sample, this clonotype turned up many times. The V and J genes are TRBV3-1 and TRBJ2-7; D ambiguous. This CDR3 region has 16 residues. Per germline, CDR1 LGHDT and CDR2 YNNKEL (reference sequence). V lost 2 bases, J lost 0 bases, and 14 bases lay in between. The CDR3 DNA is TGTGCCAGCAGCCAAATTTTACTACCTAGCTCCTACGAGCAGTACGTC. It translates to CASSQILLPSSYEQYV.

J is TRBJ2-7 and V is TRBV7-2; no clear D gene. The V gene lost 0 bases and the J gene lost 4 bases, with 7 bases spanning the gap. Germline assignment: CDR1 SGHTA and CDR2 FQGNSA. This CDR3 is built from 13 residues. The CDR3 nucleotides read TGTGCCAGCAGCTTAGCCCTTCTTTACGAGCAGTACTTC. Protein: CASSLALLYEQYF.

Regarding this clonotype: This likely stems from a read error, as it lies one base from a far larger clone. The chain recombines TRBV12-3 or TRBV12-4 with TRBJ2-5; tentative D call: TRBD2 (6 bases). The CDR3 consists of 17 residues. V shed 5 bases and J shed 13 bases, with 32 bases lying between them. The CDR3 region is CASSPYKRAGTSYERYF. CDR3 in DNA: TGTGCCAGCAGTCCCTACAAGCGGGCAGGGACCTCCTACGAGCGGTACTTC.

This clonotype was observed a few times. This CDR3 is CASSLRPLSYNEQFF. The CDR3, as DNA: TGTGCCAGCAGCTTAAGACCCCTCTCCTACAATGAGCAGTTCTTC. The V and J genes are TRBV7-6 and TRBJ2-1; D call uncertain. V was pared by 2 bases and J by 0 bases, with 8 bases between. The CDR3 consists of 15 residues. Germline loops: CDR1 SGHVS, CDR2 FNYEAQ.

Many counts were recorded for this clonotype. The chain has TRBV7-2 and TRBJ1-3; D possibly corresponds to TRBD1 (5 bases). The germline V and J ends were trimmed by 5 bases and 1 base, with 15 bases remaining between them. Germline V gene sequence: CDR1 SGHTA, CDR2 FQGNSA. The CDR3 consists of 16 residues. The CDR3 loop is CASSKSGGNSGNTIYF. In DNA form, the CDR3 reads TGTGCCAGCAGCAAAAGCGGGGGAAATTCTGGAAACACCATATATTTT.